This T cell receptor (beta chain) came from a study of T cells in Graves' hyperthyroidism and ophthalmopathy. The investigators amplified TCR beta CDR3 regions from RNA transcripts. TCR CDR3 regions were first amplified by RT-PCR with HTBI primers. TCRdb independently ran MiXCR on the multiplex PCR reads; one entry per CDR3 protein. The table includes a few hundred thousand distinct CDR3 sequences, 15% to 19% detected once. This receptor was obtained from a woman aged 25 to 39 with Graves' hyperthyroidism. The sequencing sample was made of blood.

CDR3 amino acids: CASSFRGAESYGYTF. Written as DNA, the CDR3 is TGTGCCAGCAGCTTCCGGGGAGCTGAGAGCTATGGCTACACCTTC. The chain recombines TRBV11-2 with TRBJ1-2; D unresolved. V lost 3 bases and J 4 bases, leaving 15 bases between the germline ends. Germline V gene data show CDR1 as SGHAT and CDR2 as FQNNGV. CDR3 size: 15 residues.